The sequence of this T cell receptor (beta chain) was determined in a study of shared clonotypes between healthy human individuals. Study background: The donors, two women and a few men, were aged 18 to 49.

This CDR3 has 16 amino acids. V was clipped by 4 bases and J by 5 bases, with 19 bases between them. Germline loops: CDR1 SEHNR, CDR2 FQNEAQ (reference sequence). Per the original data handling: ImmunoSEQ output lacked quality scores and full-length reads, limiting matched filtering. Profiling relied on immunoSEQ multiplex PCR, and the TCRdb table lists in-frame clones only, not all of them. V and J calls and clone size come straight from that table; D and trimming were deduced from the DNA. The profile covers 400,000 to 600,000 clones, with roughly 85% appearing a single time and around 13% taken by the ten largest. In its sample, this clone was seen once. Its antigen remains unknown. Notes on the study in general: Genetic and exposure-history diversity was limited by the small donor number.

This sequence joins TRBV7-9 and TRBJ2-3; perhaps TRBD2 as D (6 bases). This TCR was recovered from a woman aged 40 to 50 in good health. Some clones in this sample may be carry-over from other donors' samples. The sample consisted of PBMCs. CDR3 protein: CASSSIPPGVLDTQYF. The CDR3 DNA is TGTGCCAGCAGCTCCATCCCCCCGGGAGTTTTAGATACGCAGTATTTT.